Following are 22 T cell receptor beta chains from one sample sequenced in a study of siplizumab effects on memory and regulatory T cells (dated by TCRdb to about 2019). Libraries were constructed by the immunoSEQ multiplex PCR assay. TCRdb re-hosts the immuneACCESS table, in-frame sequences only. Its copies lack some clones; in the studies checked, an unresolved V gene accounts for under half of them, and the cause for the rest is not known. This sample lists around 61,000 clones; around 98% were detected once. The ten most abundant clones make up approximately 1.1% of the sample. Sequences were obtained from naive CD8+ T cells sorted from blood. Sample cell subset or site, as interpreted from the label and publication: unstimulated naive T cells. These TCRs come from a human donor in good health.

The chain joins TRBV12-5 to TRBJ1-2; D is ambiguous. Germline CDR1 reads LGHNT; CDR2 reads FRNRAP. The V and J ends lost 2 bases and 5 bases respectively, with 15 bases between them. The CDR3 length is 15 residues. Written as DNA, the CDR3 is TGTGCTAGTGGTTTGACGGACCTGCAGAGGTATGGCTACACCTTC. Encoded protein: CASGLTDLQRYGYTF. Drawing the rest from reference TRBV12-5 and TRBJ1-2, the complete variable domain is DARVTQTPRHKVTEMGQEVTMRCQPILGHNTVFWYRQTMMQGLELLAYFRNRAPLDDSGMPKDRFSAEMPDATLATLKIQPSEPRDSAVYFCASGLTDLQRYGYTFGSGTRLTVV.

The rearrangement links TRBV7-3 to TRBJ2-7, with D possibly matching TRBD1 (6 bases). Trimming took off 5 bases at V and 4 bases at J, with 9 bases between the two ends. This CDR3 region has 12 residues. Germline V gene data show CDR1 as SGHTA and CDR2 as FQGTGA. The DNA of the CDR3 is TGTGCCAGCAGCCAAGGGGGATACGAGCAGTACTTC. As protein: CASSQGGYEQYF.

J is TRBJ2-3 and V is TRBV9, with TRBD2 matching over 8 bases. Germline CDR1 reads SGDLS; CDR2 reads YYNGEE. CDR3 size: 17 residues. Unmatched junction bases numbered 8, after V lost 1 base and J lost 1 base. The CDR3 DNA follows: TGTGCCAGCAGCGTACATGGGGCAGCGGGAGGCACAGATACGCAGTATTTT. Residues: CASSVHGAAGGTDTQYF. The full variable domain, completed using reference TRBV9 and TRBJ2-3, is DSGVTQTPKHLITATGQRVTLRCSPRSGDLSVYWYQQSLDQGLQFLIQYYNGEERAKGNILERFSAQQFPDLHSELNLSSLELGDSALYFCASSVHGAAGGTDTQYFGPGTRLTVL.

The chain is built from TRBV10-3 and TRBJ1-5, with D possibly TRBD1 on 6 matching bases. The CDR3 contains 13 residues. The germline gives CDR1 ENHRY, CDR2 SYGVKD. Between the trimmed V and J ends, which lost 9 bases and 7 bases, there was a span of 16 bases. DNA of the CDR3: TGTGCCATATCTCCAGGGGATGGCCAGCCCCAGCATTTT. Its translation: CAISPGDGQPQHF.

V gene TRBV6-1 combines with J gene TRBJ2-4, with D unclear. Between the trimmed V and J ends, which lost 4 bases and 12 bases, there was a span of 7 bases. This CDR3 has 10 amino acids. Germline V lookup: CDR1 MNHNS, CDR2 SASEGT. The CDR3 nucleotides read TGTGCCAGCAGTGCCCTATCTCAGTACTTC. Residues: CASSALSQYF.

The chain links TRBV19 to TRBJ2-1, with unresolved D. Looked up from germline, CDR1 is LNHDA and CDR2 is SQIVND (reference sequence). V dropped 1 base and J dropped 2 bases, with 3 bases sitting between them. The CDR3 is made up of 13 amino acids. CDR3 in DNA: TGTGCCAGTAGTATAGGGGCCTACAATGAGCAGTTCTTC. Amino acids: CASSIGAYNEQFF.

The rearrangement joins TRBV6-8 to TRBJ2-7, with 9 bases lining up with TRBD1. Trimming took 0 bases from V and 6 from J; bases not matched to a gene: 3. Germline V CDR1 and CDR2: MNHGY, SAAAGT. The CDR3 extends over 14 amino acids. The CDR3 bases are TGTGCCAGCAGTTACTCGGACAGGGGCCTCGAGCAGTACTTC. This codes for CASSYSDRGLEQYF.

J is TRBJ2-5 and V is TRBV6-6; D is possibly TRBD2 (6 bases). V was shortened by 5 bases and J by 2 bases, with 6 bases between the two germline ends. The CDR3 loop spans 12 amino acids. Germline V CDR1 and CDR2: MNHNY, SVGAGI (reference sequence). CDR3 DNA: TGTGCCAGCAGTGCGGGACAAGAGACCCAGTACTTC. Protein: CASSAGQETQYF.

The gene calls are TRBV28 and TRBJ1-3, with D hard to call. CDR1 MDHEN and CDR2 SYDVKM come from the germline V gene. This CDR3 is 13 amino acids long. Trimming cost V 6 bases and J 0 bases, with 6 bases left between them. The CDR3 protein is CASSRISGNTIYF. The CDR3 DNA is TGTGCCAGCAGCCGGATCTCTGGAAACACCATATATTTT.

V is TRBV5-6 and J is TRBJ1-1, with D unresolved. The CDR3 has 13 residues. V lost 5 bases and J lost 1, with 9 bases in between. Germline-derived CDR1 and CDR2 are SGHDT and YYEEEE. The CDR3 loop reads CASRESSNTEAFF. In nucleotides, the CDR3 is TGTGCCAGCAGGGAATCCTCGAACACTGAAGCTTTCTTT. Variable domain in full (rest from reference TRBV5-6 and TRBJ1-1): DAGVTQSPTHLIKTRGQQVTLRCSPKSGHDTVSWYQQALGQGPQFIFQYYEEEERQRGNFPDRFSGHQFPNYSSELNVNALLLGDSALYLCASRESSNTEAFFGQGTRLTVV.

The chain is built from TRBV14 and TRBJ2-7, with TRBD2 as a possible D gene (6 bases). CDR1 is SGHDN, CDR2 FVKESK, per germline. The CDR3 totals 14 residues. V lost 1 base to trimming and J lost 0 bases, with 7 bases between them. This chain's CDR3 is CASSQAGVSYEQYF. The DNA for the CDR3 is TGTGCCAGCAGCCAAGCGGGGGTCTCCTACGAGCAGTACTTC.

V usage is TRBV4-2 and J usage is TRBJ2-1, with 14 bases matching TRBD2. Per the germline V gene, CDR1 is LGHNA and CDR2 is YNFKEQ. J lost 4 bases, V lost 4 bases, and 3 bases had no gene match. This CDR3 has 16 amino acids. As DNA, the CDR3 is TGTGCCAGCAGCCTACGACTAGCGGGAGGGTACAATGAGCAGTTCTTC. Protein sequence: CASSLRLAGGYNEQFF.

The gene calls are TRBV5-1 and TRBJ2-7; no firm D call. The germline V gene has CDR1 SGHRS and CDR2 YFSETQ. The CDR3 covers 15 residues. V lost 0 bases and J 1 base, leaving 11 bases between the germline ends. This chain's CDR3 is CASSLGQARSYEQYF. DNA of the CDR3: TGCGCCAGCAGCTTGGGCCAAGCAAGGTCCTACGAGCAGTACTTC.

V usage is TRBV5-1 and J usage is TRBJ2-7; maybe TRBD1 (6 bases). The CDR3 covers 14 residues. The germline V gene encodes CDR1 SGHRS and CDR2 YFSETQ. V was trimmed by 0 bases and J by 6 bases, leaving 13 bases between them. CDR3 amino acids: CASSLESGVPEQYF. In DNA form, the CDR3 reads TGCGCCAGCAGCTTGGAGTCAGGGGTCCCCGAGCAGTACTTC.

This clone appeared once. This chain uses TRBV6-5 with TRBJ2-7, with D unclear. V dropped 4 bases and J dropped 1 base, with 11 bases sitting between them. Per germline, CDR1 MNHEY and CDR2 SVGAGI. This CDR3 spans 14 amino acids. CDR3 loop: CASSSVGVSYEQYF. DNA of the CDR3: TGTGCCAGCAGTTCCGTGGGCGTTTCCTACGAGCAGTACTTC.

This sequence joins TRBV13 and TRBJ2-1, with 10 bases identical to TRBD1. Trimming took 0 bases from V and 7 from J; bases not matched to a gene: 3. Germline V gene data show CDR1 as PRHDT and CDR2 as FYEKMQ (reference sequence). CDR3 size: 15 residues. The CDR3, as DNA: TGTGCCAGCAGCTTAGGGACAGGGGGCTCAAATGAGCAGTTCTTC. Encoded protein: CASSLGTGGSNEQFF.

The chain employs TRBV30 and TRBJ2-5; D might be TRBD1 or TRBD2, each matching 6 bases. The CDR3 is made up of 17 amino acids. Trimming cost V 3 bases and J 1 base, with 21 bases left between them. Germline loops: CDR1 GTSNPN, CDR2 SVGIG (reference sequence). The CDR3 nucleotides read TGTGCCTGGAGCGGGCAGGGGAGCGGGCCCCTCCAAGAGACCCAGTACTTC. Translated: CAWSGQGSGPLQETQYF. Full variable domain (remainder filled in from reference TRBV30 and TRBJ2-5): SQTIHQWPATLVQPVGSPLSLECTVEGTSNPNLYWYRQAAGRGLQLLFYSVGIGQISSEVPQNLSASRPQDRQFILSSKKLLLSDSGFYLCAWSGQGSGPLQETQYFGPGTRLLVL.

The gene calls are TRBV7-6 and TRBJ2-7; unclear D gene. Trimming cost V 3 bases and J 9 bases, with 9 bases left between them. CDR3 length: 11 amino acids. Germline values: CDR1 SGHVS, CDR2 FNYEAQ. CDR3 in amino acids: CASSFGFGQYF. CDR3 bases: TGTGCCAGCAGCTTCGGGTTCGGGCAGTACTTC.

The chain has TRBV7-8 and TRBJ2-1; a weak D match, TRBD2 (6 bases). The CDR3 length is 16 residues. Germline loops: CDR1 SGHVS, CDR2 FQNEAQ. V shed 1 base and J shed 0 bases, with 10 bases lying between them. CDR3 protein: CASSLGLASSYNEQFF. Written as DNA, the CDR3 is TGTGCCAGCAGCTTAGGGCTAGCGAGCTCCTACAATGAGCAGTTCTTC. Full variable domain (remainder filled in from reference TRBV7-8 and TRBJ2-1): GAGVSQSPRYKVAKRGQDVALRCDPISGHVSLFWYQQALGQGPEFLTYFQNEAQLDKSGLPSDRFFAERPEGSVSTLKIQRTQQEDSAVYLCASSLGLASSYNEQFFGPGTRLTVL.

CDR3 in amino acids: CASSYSTGGHYNEQFF. The CDR3 nucleotides read TGTGCCAGCAGTTACTCGACAGGGGGCCACTACAATGAGCAGTTCTTC. V is TRBV6-6 and J is TRBJ2-1, with 10 nucleotides matching TRBD1. The CDR3 runs 16 residues. Trimming at V came to 0 bases and at J to 3 bases, leaving 2 bases not matched to a gene. The germline V gene has CDR1 MNHNY and CDR2 SVGAGI (reference sequence).

Comment on this clone: One end of the junction is discordant with germline, which a read error may explain. V and J are TRBV2 and TRBJ1-5; tentatively, D is TRBD1 (6 bases). Germline loops: CDR1 SNHLY, CDR2 FYNNEI. The CDR3 loop spans 13 amino acids. CDR3 region: CASSDPTGQLQHF. The DNA for the CDR3 is TGTGCCAGCAGTGACCCCACAGGGCAGCTCCAGCATTTT.

The chain carries TRBV25-1 and TRBJ1-2; 9 bases align to TRBD1. The CDR3 sequence is 17 residues long. V was pared by 2 bases and J by 6 bases, with 13 bases of the junction left unmatched. In germline, CDR1 is MGHDK, CDR2 SYGVNS. This chain's CDR3 is CASSESGFGQGRNGYTF. DNA of the CDR3: TGTGCCAGCAGTGAAAGTGGTTTTGGACAGGGGCGCAATGGCTACACCTTC.